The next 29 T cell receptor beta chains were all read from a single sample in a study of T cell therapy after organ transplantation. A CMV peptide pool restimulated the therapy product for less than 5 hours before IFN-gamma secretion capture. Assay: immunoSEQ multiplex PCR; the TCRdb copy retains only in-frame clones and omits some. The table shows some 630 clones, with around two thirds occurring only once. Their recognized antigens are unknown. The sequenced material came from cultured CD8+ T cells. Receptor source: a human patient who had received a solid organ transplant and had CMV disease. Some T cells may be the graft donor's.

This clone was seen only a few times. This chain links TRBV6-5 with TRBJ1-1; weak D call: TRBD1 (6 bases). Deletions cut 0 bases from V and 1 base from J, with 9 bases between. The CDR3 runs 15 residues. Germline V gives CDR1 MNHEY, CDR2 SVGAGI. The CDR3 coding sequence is TGTGCCAGCAGTTACTCTAAGGGGGGGAACACTGAAGCTTTCTTT. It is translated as CASSYSKGGNTEAFF.

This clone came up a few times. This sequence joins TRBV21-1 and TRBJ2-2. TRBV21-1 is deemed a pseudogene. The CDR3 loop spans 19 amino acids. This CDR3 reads CASSTKRPGSRRGPGELFF. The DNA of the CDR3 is TGTGCCAGCAGCACCAAGAGGCCAGGGTCTCGTCGGGGGCCCGGGGAGCTGTTTTTT.

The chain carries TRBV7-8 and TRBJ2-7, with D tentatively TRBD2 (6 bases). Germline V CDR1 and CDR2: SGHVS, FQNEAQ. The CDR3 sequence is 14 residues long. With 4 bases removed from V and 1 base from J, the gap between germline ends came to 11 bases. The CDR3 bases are TGTGCCAGCAGCTCTCCCGGGACTTCCTACGAGCAGTACTTC. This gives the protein CASSSPGTSYEQYF. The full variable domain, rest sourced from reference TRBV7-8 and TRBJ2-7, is GAGVSQSPRYKVAKRGQDVALRCDPISGHVSLFWYQQALGQGPEFLTYFQNEAQLDKSGLPSDRFFAERPEGSVSTLKIQRTQQEDSAVYLCASSSPGTSYEQYFGPGTRLTVT.

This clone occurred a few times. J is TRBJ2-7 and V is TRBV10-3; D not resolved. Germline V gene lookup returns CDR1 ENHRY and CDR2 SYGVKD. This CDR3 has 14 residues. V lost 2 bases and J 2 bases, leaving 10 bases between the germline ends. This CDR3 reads CAISEPHIAYEQYF. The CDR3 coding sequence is TGTGCCATCAGTGAGCCCCACATTGCCTACGAGCAGTACTTC.

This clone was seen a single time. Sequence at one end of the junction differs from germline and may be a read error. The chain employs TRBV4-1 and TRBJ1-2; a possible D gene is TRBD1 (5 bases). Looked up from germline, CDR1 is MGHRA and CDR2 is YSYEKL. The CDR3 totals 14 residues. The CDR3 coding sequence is TGCACCAGCAGCCACATGACAGCGTCCTATGGCTACACCTTC. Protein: CTSSHMTASYGYTF.

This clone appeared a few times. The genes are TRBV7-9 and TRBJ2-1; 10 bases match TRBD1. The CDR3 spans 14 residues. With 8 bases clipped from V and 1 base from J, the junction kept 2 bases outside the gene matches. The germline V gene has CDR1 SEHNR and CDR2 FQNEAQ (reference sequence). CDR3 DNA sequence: TGTGCCAGCCGACAGGGGGCATCCTACAATGAGCAGTTCTTC. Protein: CASRQGASYNEQFF. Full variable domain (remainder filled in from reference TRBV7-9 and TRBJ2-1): DTGVSQNPRHKITKRGQNVTFRCDPISEHNRLYWYRQTLGQGPEFLTYFQNEAQLEKSRLLSDRFSAERPKGSFSTLEIQRTEQGDSAMYLCASRQGASYNEQFFGPGTRLTVL.

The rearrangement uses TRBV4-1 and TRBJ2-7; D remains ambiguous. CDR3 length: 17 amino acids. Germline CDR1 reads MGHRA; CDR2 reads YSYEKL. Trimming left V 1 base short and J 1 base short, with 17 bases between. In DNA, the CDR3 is TGCGCCAGCAGCCAAGCCCCCGGGCCCCCCAGATCCTACGAGCAGTACTTC. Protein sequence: CASSQAPGPPRSYEQYF.

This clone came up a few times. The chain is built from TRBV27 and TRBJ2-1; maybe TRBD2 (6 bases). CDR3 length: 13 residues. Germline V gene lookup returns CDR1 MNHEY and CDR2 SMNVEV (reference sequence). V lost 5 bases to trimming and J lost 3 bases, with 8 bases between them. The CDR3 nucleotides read TGTGCCAGCAGTCGGGGGTTCTACAATGAGCAGTTCTTC. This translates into CASSRGFYNEQFF.

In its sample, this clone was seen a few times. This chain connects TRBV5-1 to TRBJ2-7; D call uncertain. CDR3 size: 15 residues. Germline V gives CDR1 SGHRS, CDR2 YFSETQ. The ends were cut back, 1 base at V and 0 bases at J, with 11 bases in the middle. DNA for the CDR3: TGCGCCAGCAGCTTGCTTTTTGGGCTCTCCTACGAGCAGTACTTC. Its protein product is CASSLLFGLSYEQYF.

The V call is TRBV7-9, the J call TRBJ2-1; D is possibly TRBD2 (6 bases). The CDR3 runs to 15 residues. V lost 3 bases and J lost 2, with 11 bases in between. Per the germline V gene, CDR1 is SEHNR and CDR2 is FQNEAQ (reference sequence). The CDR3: CASSFFRTTYNEQFF. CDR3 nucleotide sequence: TGTGCCAGCAGCTTTTTCCGGACTACCTACAATGAGCAGTTCTTC.

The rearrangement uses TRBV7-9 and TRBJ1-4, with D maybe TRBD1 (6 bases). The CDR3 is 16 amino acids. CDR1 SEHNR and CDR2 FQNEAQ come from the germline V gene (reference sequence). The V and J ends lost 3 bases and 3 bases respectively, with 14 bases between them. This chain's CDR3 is CASSFRGGGANEKLFF. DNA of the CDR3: TGTGCCAGCAGCTTCCGAGGGGGGGGAGCTAATGAAAAACTGTTTTTT.

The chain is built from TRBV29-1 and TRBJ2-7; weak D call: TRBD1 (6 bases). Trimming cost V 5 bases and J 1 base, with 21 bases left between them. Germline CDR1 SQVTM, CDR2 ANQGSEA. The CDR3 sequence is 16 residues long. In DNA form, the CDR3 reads TGCAGCGTTCGAGGGGGTTATCCCGTTCCTTCCTACGAGCAGTACTTC. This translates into CSVRGGYPVPSYEQYF.

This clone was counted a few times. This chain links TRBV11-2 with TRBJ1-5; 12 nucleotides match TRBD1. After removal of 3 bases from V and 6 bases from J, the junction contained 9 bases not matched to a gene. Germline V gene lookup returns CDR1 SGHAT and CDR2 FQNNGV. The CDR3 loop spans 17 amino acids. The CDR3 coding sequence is TGTGCCAGCAGCTTGGAGGGAGGGACAGGGGGCGTTCAGCCCCAGCATTTT. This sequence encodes CASSLEGGTGGVQPQHF.

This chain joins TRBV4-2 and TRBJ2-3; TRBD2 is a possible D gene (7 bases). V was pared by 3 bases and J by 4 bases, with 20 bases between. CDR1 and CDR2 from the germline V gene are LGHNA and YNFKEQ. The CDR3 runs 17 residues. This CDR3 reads CASSQNPTGGGPDTQYF. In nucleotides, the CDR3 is TGTGCCAGCAGCCAGAACCCCACTGGCGGGGGCCCAGATACGCAGTATTTT.

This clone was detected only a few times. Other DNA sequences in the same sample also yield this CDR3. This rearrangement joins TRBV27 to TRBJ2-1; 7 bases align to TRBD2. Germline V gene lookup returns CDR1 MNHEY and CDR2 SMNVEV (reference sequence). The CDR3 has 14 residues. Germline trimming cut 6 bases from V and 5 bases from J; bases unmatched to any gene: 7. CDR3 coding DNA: TGTGCCAGCAGAAGGGGAGGGGTTAACAATGAGCAGTTCTTC. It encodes CASRRGGVNNEQFF.

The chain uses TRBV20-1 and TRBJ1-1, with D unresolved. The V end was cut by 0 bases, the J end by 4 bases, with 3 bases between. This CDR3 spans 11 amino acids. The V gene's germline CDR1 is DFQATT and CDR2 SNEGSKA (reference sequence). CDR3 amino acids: CSARDLTEAFF. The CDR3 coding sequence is TGCAGTGCTAGAGATCTCACTGAAGCTTTCTTT.

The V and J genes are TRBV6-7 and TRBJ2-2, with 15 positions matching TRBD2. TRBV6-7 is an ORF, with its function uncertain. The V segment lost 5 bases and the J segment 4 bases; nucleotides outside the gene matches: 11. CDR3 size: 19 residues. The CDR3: CASSPGTSGRTSGTGELFF. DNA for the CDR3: TGTGCCAGCAGTCCGGGGACTAGCGGGAGGACGTCGGGCACCGGGGAGCTGTTTTTT.

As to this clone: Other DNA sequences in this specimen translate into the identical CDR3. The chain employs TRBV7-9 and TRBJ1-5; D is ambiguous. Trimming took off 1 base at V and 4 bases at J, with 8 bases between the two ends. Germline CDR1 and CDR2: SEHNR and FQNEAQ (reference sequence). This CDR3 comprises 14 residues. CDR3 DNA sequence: TGTGCCAGCAGCTTAGATGGGTTTAATCAGCCCCAGCATTTT. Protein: CASSLDGFNQPQHF.

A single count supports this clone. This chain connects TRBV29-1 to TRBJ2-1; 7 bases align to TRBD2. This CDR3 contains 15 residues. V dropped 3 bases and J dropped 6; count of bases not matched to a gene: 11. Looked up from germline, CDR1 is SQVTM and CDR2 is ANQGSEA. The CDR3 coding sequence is TGCAGCGTTGAGGGAAGCGGGACCCCCGTCAATGAGCAGTTCTTC. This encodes CSVEGSGTPVNEQFF.

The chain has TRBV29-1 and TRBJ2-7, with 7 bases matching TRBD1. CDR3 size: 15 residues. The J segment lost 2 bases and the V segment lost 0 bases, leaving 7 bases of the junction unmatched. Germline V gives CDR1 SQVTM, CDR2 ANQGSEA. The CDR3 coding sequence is TGCAGCGTTGAAGACCCTAACAGGGGAACCTACGAGCAGTACTTC. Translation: CSVEDPNRGTYEQYF.

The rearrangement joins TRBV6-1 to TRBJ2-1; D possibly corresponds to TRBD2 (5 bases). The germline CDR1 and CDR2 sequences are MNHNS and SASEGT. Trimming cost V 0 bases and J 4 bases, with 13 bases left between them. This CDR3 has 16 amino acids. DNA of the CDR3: TGTGCCAGCAGTGAAGCGGGGTTCGTAGCGTACAATGAGCAGTTCTTC. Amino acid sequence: CASSEAGFVAYNEQFF.

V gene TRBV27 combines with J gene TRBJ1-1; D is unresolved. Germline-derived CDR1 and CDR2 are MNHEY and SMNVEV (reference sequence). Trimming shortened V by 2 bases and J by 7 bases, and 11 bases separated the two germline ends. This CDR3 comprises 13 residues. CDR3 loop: CASSLNPGNEAFF. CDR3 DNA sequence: TGTGCCAGCAGTTTAAACCCAGGAAATGAAGCTTTCTTT.

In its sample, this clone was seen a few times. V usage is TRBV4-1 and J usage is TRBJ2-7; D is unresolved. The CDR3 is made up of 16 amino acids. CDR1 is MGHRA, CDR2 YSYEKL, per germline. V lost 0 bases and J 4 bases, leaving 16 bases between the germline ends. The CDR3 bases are TGCGCCAGCAGCCAAGAGTTTGCAGGTTTGTCTTACGAGCAGTACTTC. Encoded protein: CASSQEFAGLSYEQYF.

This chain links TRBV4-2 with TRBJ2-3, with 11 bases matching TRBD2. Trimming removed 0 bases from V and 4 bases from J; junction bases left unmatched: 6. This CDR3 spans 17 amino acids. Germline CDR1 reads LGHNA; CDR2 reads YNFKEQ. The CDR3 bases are TGTGCCAGCAGCCAAGAAATAGCGGGAGGGCCCCCAGATACGCAGTATTTT. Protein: CASSQEIAGGPPDTQYF.

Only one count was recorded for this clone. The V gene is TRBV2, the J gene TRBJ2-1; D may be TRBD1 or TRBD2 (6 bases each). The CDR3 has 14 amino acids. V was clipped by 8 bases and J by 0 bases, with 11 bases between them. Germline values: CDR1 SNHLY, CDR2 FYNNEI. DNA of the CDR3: TGTGCCAGCGGAGGGGGGAGCTCCTACAATGAGCAGTTCTTC. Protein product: CASGGGSSYNEQFF. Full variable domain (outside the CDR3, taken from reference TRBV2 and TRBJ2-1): EPEVTQTPSHQVTQMGQEVILRCVPISNHLYFYWYRQILGQKVEFLVSFYNNEISEKSEIFDDQFSVERPDGSNFTLKIRSTKLEDSAMYFCASGGGSSYNEQFFGPGTRLTVL.

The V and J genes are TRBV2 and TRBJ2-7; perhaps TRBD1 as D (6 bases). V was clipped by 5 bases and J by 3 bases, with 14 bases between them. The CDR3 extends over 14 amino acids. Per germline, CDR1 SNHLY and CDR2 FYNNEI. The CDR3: CASSQPEQGYEQYF. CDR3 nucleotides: TGTGCCAGCAGTCAACCCGAACAGGGCTACGAGCAGTACTTC.

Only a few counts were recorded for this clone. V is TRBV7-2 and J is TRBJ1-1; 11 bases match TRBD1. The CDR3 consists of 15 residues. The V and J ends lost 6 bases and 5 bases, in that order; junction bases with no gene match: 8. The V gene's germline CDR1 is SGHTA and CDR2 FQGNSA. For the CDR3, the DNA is TGTGCCAGCAGTACCGCCGGGACAGGGGGTACTGAAGCTTTCTTT. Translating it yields CASSTAGTGGTEAFF.

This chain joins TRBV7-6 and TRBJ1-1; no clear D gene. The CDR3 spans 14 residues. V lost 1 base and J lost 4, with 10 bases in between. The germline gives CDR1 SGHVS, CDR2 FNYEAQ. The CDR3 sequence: CASSLGQAATEAFF. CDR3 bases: TGTGCCAGCAGCTTAGGGCAGGCTGCCACTGAAGCTTTCTTT.

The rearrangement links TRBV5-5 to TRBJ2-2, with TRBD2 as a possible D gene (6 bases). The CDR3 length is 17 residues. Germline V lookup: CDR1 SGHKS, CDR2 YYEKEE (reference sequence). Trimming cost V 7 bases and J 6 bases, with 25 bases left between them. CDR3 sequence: CASPPRREDMKPGELFF. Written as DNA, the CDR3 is TGTGCCAGCCCGCCTAGAAGGGAGGATATGAAACCCGGGGAGCTGTTTTTT.